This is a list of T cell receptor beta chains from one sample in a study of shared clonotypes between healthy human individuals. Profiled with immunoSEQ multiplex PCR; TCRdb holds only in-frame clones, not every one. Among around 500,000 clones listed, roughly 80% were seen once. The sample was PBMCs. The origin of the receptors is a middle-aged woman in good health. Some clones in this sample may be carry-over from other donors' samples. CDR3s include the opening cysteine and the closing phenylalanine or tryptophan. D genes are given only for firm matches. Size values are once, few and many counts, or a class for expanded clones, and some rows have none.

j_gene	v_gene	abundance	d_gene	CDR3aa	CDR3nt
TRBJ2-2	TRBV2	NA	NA	CASSVGGINTGELFF	TGTGCCAGCAGTGTCGGGGGAATAAACACCGGGGAGCTGTTTTTT
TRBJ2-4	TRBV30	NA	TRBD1	CAWSATGDLAKNIQYF	TGTGCCTGGAGTGCCACAGGGGACCTAGCCAAAAACATTCAGTACTTC
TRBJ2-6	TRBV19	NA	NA	CASSSLSGANVLTF	TGTGCCAGTAGTAGCCTCTCTGGGGCCAACGTCCTGACTTTC
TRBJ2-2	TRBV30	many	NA	CAWSPLGQRFTGELFF	TGTGCCTGGAGTCCCCTGGGGCAGCGATTTACCGGGGAGCTGTTTTTT
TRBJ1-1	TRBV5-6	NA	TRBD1	CASSASGGAVAEAFF	TGTGCCAGCAGCGCTTCAGGGGGGGCGGTCGCTGAAGCTTTCTTT
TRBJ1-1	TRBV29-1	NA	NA	CSSLGAWGTEAFF	TGCAGCTCCCTGGGGGCTTGGGGTACTGAAGCTTTCTTT
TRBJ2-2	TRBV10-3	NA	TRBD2	CAIPLGLAEDTGELFF	TGTGCCATCCCCCTGGGGCTAGCGGAGGACACCGGGGAGCTGTTTTTT
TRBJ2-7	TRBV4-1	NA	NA	CASSQAQLVSYEQYF	TGCGCCAGCAGCCAGGCCCAACTCGTCTCCTACGAGCAGTACTTC
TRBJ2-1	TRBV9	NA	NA	CASSVATSGVSSYNEQFF	TGTGCCAGCAGCGTAGCTACTTCGGGGGTTAGCTCCTACAATGAGCAGTTCTTC
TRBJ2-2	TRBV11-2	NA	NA	CASSRRSGGTGELFF	TGTGCCAGCAGCCGCCGTAGCGGAGGCACCGGGGAGCTGTTTTTT
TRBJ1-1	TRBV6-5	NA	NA	CASRHDTEAFF	TGTGCCAGCAGGCACGACACTGAAGCTTTCTTT
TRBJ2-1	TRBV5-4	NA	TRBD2	CASSLGAGTSHEQFF	TGTGCCAGCAGCTTGGGGGCCGGGACTAGTCATGAGCAGTTCTTC
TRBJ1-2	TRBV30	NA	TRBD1	CAWSPTGYGYTF	TGTGCCTGGAGCCCGACAGGGTACGGCTACACCTTC
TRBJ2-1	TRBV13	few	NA	CASSSLASSYNEQFF	TGTGCCAGCAGCTCCCTAGCAAGCTCCTACAATGAGCAGTTCTTC
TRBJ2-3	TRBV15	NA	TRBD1	CATSIPTGVGIDTQYF	TGTGCCACCAGCATACCAACAGGGGTGGGAATCGATACGCAGTATTTT
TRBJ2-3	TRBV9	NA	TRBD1	CASSYLGQGHTDTQYF	TGTGCCAGCAGCTACCTCGGACAGGGGCACACAGATACGCAGTATTTT
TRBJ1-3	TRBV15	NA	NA	CATSRDRTAFSGNTIYF	TGTGCCACCAGCAGAGATAGAACAGCCTTCTCTGGAAACACCATATATTTT
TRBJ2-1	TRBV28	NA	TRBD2	CASSQGLADHNEQFF	TGTGCCAGCAGTCAGGGACTAGCGGACCACAATGAGCAGTTCTTC
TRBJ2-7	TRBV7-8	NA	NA	CASSLDRSYEQYF	TGTGCCAGCAGCTTAGATCGTTCCTACGAGCAGTACTTC
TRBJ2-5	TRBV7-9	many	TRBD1	CASSFGTAPETQYF	TGTGCCAGCAGCTTTGGGACAGCGCCCGAGACCCAGTACTTC
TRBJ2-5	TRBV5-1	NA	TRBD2	CASSFGASGREMQTQYF	TGCGCCAGCAGCTTCGGCGCTAGCGGGAGGGAGATGCAGACCCAGTACTTC
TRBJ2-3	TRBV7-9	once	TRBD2	CASSSLAGATDTQYF	TGTGCCAGCAGCTCATTAGCGGGAGCAACAGATACGCAGTATTTT
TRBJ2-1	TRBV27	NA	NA	CASTTSGRRTYYNEQFF	TGTGCCAGCACCACTTCAGGACGGCGGACTTATTACAATGAGCAGTTCTTC
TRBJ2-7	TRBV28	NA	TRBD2	CASSGGYSYEQYF	TGTGCCAGTAGCGGGGGGTATTCCTACGAGCAGTACTTC
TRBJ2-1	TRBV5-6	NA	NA	CASSLAGQHRYNEQFF	TGTGCCAGCAGCTTGGCCGGACAGCACAGATACAATGAGCAGTTCTTC
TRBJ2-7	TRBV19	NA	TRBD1	CANARDRGYEQYF	TGTGCCAATGCGAGGGACAGGGGCTACGAGCAGTACTTC
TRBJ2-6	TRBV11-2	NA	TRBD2	CASSPGGAYGANVLTF	TGTGCCAGCAGCCCGGGGGGGGCATACGGGGCCAACGTCCTGACTTTC
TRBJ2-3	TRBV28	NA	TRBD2	CASSPSGRGTDTQYF	TGTGCCAGCAGTCCTAGCGGGAGAGGCACAGATACGCAGTATTTT
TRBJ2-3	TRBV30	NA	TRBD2	CAWSAAGGPSQYF	TGTGCCTGGAGTGCCGCGGGAGGGCCCTCGCAGTATTTT
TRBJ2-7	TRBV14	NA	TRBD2	CASSRVAGAGHEQYF	TGTGCCAGCAGCCGGGTAGCGGGAGCCGGCCACGAGCAGTACTTC
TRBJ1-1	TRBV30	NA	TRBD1	CAWSASGTGRVNTEAFF	TGTGCCTGGAGTGCGAGTGGGACAGGGAGGGTGAACACTGAAGCTTTCTTT
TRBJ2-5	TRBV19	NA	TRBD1	CASSSGTGLETQYF	TGTGCCAGTAGTTCGGGGACAGGGCTGGAGACCCAGTACTTC
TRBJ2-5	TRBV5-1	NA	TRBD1	CASSSEGTVIQETQYF	TGCGCCAGCAGCTCAGAAGGGACAGTCATCCAAGAGACCCAGTACTTC
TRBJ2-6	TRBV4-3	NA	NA	CASSQDTGSGANVLTF	TGCGCCAGCAGCCAAGATACAGGGTCTGGGGCCAACGTCCTGACTTTC
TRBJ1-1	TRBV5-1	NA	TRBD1	CASSWRGPDTEAFF	TGCGCCAGCAGCTGGAGGGGGCCGGACACTGAAGCTTTCTTT
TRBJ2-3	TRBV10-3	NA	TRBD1	CAISTSGTGGDTQYF	TGTGCCATCAGTACCTCCGGGACAGGTGGAGATACGCAGTATTTT
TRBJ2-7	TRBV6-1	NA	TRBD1	CASSDRPGQGYEQYF	TGTGCCAGCAGTGACCGACCGGGACAGGGATACGAGCAGTACTTC
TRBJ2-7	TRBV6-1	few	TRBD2	CASSEARDLAGSGPYEQYF	TGTGCCAGCAGTGAAGCGCGGGATCTAGCGGGGTCGGGGCCCTACGAGCAGTACTTC
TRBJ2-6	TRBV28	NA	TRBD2	CASRSWGLAGGRGANVLTF	TGTGCCAGCAGATCTTGGGGACTAGCGGGAGGGCGTGGGGCCAACGTCCTGACTTTC
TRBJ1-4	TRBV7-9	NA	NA	CASSMPGSEKLFF	TGTGCCAGCAGCATGCCGGGCAGTGAAAAACTGTTTTTT
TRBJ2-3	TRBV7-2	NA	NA	CASSLAGTQTTDTQYF	TGTGCCAGCAGCTTAGCGGGGACCCAAACCACAGATACGCAGTATTTT
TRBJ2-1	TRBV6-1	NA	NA	CASSEVTEGNEQFF	TGTGCCAGCAGTGAAGTTACAGAGGGCAATGAGCAGTTCTTC
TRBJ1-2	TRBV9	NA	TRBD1	CASSPDRANYGYTF	TGTGCCAGCAGCCCCGACAGGGCTAACTATGGCTACACCTTC
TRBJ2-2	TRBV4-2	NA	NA	CASSQDPQAGLGTGELFF	TGTGCCAGCAGCCAAGACCCCCAAGCAGGGCTGGGCACCGGGGAGCTGTTTTTT
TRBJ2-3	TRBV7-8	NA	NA	CASSLGIADTQYF	TGTGCCAGCAGCTTGGGGATAGCAGATACGCAGTATTTT
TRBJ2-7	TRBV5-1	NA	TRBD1	CASSLSGTGGNEQYF	TGCGCCAGCAGCTTGTCCGGGACAGGGGGCAACGAGCAGTACTTC
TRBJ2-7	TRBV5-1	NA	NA	CASSPDLGRRYEQYF	TGCGCCAGCAGCCCGGACCTAGGAAGAAGGTACGAGCAGTACTTC
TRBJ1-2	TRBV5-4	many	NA	CASSSTGPYGYTF	TGTGCCAGCAGCTCCACAGGTCCTTATGGCTACACCTTC
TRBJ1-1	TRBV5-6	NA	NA	CASSLALLTEAFF	TGTGCCAGCAGCTTGGCACTACTCACTGAAGCTTTCTTT
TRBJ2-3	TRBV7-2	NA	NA	CASSLDWDTQYF	TGTGCCAGCAGCCTCGATTGGGATACGCAGTATTTT
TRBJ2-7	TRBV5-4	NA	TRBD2	CASSTPRAAGDSYEQYF	TGTGCCAGCAGCACCCCTCGGGCGGCGGGAGACTCCTACGAGCAGTACTTC
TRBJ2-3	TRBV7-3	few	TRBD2	CASSLGLAEITDTQYF	TGTGCCAGCAGCCTCGGACTAGCGGAAATCACAGATACGCAGTATTTT
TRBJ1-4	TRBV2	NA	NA	CASSEPGRGYNEKLFF	TGTGCCAGCAGTGAGCCCGGAAGAGGGTATAATGAAAAACTGTTTTTT
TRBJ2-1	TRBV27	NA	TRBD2	CASSLKAGHNEQFF	TGTGCCAGCAGTTTAAAAGCGGGACACAATGAGCAGTTCTTC
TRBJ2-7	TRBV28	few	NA	CATNQRDRAYEQYF	TGTGCCACCAATCAAAGGGATCGGGCTTACGAGCAGTACTTC